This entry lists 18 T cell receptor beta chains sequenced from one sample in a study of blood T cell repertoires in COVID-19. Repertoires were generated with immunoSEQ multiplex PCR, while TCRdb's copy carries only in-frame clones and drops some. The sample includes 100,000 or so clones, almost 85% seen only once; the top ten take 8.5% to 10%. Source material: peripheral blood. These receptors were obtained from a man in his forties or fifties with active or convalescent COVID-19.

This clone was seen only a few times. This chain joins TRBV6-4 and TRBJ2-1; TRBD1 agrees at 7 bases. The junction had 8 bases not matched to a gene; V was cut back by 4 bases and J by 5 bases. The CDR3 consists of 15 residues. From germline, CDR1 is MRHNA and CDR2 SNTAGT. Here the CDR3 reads CASSAETGSNNEQFF. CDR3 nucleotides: TGTGCCAGCAGTGCTGAGACAGGGTCTAACAATGAGCAGTTCTTC.

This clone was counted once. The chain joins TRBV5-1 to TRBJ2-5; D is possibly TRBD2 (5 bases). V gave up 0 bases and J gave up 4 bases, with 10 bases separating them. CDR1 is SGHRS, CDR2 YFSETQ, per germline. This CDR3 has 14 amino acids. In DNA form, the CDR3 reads TGCGCCAGCAGCTTGGCTGTCGGGGTAGAGACCCAGTACTTC. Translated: CASSLAVGVETQYF.

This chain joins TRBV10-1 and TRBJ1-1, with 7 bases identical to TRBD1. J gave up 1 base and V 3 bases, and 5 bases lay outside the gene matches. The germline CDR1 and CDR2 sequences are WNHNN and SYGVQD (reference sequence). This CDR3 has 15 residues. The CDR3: CASSDGRTGNTEAFF. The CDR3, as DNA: TGCGCCAGCAGTGACGGCCGGACAGGGAACACTGAAGCTTTCTTT.

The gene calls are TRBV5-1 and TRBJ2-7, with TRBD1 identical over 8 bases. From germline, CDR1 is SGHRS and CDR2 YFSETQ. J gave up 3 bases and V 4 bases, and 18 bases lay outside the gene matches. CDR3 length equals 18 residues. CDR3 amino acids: CASSPLQGTGGNYYEQYF. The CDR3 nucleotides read TGCGCCAGCAGCCCCTTGCAAGGGACAGGAGGAAATTACTACGAGCAGTACTTC.

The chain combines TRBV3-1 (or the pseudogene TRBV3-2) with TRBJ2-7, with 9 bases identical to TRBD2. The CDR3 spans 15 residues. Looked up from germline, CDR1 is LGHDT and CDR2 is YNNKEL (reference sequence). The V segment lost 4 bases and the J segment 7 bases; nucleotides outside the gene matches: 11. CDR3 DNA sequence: TGTGCCAGCAGCCGGAGCGGGGGGATTAGGGGGGAGCAGTACTTC. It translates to CASSRSGGIRGEQYF.

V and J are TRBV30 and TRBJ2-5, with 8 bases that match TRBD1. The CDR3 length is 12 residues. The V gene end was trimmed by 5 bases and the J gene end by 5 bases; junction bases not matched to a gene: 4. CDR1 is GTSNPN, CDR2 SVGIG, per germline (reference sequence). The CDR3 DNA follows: TGTGCCTGGTCAGGGGGCGCGGAGACCCAGTACTTC. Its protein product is CAWSGGAETQYF.

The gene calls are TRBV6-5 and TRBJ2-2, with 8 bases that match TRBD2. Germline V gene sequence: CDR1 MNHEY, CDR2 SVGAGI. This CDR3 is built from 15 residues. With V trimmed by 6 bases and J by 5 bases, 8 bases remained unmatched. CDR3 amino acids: CASRQPGLETGELFF. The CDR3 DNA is TGTGCCAGCAGACAACCGGGACTAGAAACCGGGGAGCTGTTTTTT.

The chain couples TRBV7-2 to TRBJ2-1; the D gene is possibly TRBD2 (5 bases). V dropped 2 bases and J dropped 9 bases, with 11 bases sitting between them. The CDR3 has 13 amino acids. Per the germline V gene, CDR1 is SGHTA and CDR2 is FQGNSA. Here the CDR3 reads CASSLPLVTEQFF. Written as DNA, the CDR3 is TGTGCCAGCAGCTTACCACTAGTCACTGAGCAGTTCTTC.

In DNA, the CDR3 is TGTGCCAGCAGCCCCAGGACAGGTGGCACGAATACGCAGTATTTT. Amino acids: CASSPRTGGTNTQYF. V usage is TRBV5-4 and J usage is TRBJ2-3; 7 bases are shared with TRBD1. Per the germline V gene, CDR1 is SGHNT and CDR2 is YYREEE (reference sequence). This CDR3 is built from 15 residues. Trimming cost V 4 bases and J 7 bases; bases outside gene matches: 12.

The CDR3: CSALQGYEQYF. Here the CDR3 DNA reads TGCAGTGCCTTACAGGGTTACGAGCAGTACTTC. This chain uses TRBV20-1 with TRBJ2-7; D possibly corresponds to TRBD1 (6 bases). V lost 6 bases to trimming and J lost 4 bases, with 10 bases between them. There are 11 residues in the CDR3. CDR1 and CDR2 from the germline V gene are DFQATT and SNEGSKA (reference sequence).

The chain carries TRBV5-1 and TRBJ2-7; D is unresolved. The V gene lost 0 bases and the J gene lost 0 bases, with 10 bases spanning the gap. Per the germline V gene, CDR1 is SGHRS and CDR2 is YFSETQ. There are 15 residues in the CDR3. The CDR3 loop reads CASSLGAGPSYEQYF. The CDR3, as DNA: TGCGCCAGCAGCTTGGGGGCAGGCCCCTCCTACGAGCAGTACTTC.

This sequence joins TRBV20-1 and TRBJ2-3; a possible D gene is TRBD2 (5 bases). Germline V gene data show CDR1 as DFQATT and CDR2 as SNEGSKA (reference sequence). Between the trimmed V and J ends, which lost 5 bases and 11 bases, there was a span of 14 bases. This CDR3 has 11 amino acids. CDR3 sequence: CSALRGQEQYF. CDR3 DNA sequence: TGCAGTGCTTTACGCGGGCAGGAGCAGTATTTT.

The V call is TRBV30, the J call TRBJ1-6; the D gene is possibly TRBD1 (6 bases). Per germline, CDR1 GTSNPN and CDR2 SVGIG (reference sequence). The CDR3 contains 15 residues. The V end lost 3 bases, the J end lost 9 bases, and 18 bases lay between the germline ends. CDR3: CAWSPKGGKGSPLHF. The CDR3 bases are TGTGCCTGGAGCCCCAAAGGGGGTAAGGGTTCACCCCTCCACTTT.

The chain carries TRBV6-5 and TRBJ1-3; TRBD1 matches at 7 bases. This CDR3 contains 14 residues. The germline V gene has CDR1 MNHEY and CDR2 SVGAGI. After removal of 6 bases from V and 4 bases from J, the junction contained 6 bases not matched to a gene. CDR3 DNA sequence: TGTGCCAGCAGCGATGGGACAGCCGGAAACACCATATATTTT. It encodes CASSDGTAGNTIYF.

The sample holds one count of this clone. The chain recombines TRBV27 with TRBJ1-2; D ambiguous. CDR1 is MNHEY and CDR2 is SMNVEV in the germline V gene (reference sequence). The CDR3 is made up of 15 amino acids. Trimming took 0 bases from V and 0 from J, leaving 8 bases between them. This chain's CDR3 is CASSLSADTNYGYTF. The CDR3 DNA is TGTGCCAGCAGTTTATCGGCGGATACTAACTATGGCTACACCTTC.

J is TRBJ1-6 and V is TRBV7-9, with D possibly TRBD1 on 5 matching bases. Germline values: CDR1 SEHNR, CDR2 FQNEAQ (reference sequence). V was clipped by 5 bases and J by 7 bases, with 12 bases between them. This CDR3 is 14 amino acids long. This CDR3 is CASSPRGLNSPLHF. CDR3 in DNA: TGTGCCAGCAGCCCCCGGGGACTAAATTCACCCCTCCACTTT.

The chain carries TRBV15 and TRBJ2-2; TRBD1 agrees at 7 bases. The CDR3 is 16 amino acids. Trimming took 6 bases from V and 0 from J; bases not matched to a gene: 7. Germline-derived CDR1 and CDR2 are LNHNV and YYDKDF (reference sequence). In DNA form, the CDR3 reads TGTGCCACCAGTATAGACAGGGTCGCGAACACCGGGGAGCTGTTTTTT. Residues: CATSIDRVANTGELFF. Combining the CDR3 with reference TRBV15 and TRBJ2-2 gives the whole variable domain DAMVIQNPRYQVTQFGKPVTLSCSQTLNHNVMYWYQQKSSQAPKLLFHYYDKDFNNEADTPDNFQSRRPNTSFCFLDIRSPGLGDTAMYLCATSIDRVANTGELFFGEGSRLTVL.

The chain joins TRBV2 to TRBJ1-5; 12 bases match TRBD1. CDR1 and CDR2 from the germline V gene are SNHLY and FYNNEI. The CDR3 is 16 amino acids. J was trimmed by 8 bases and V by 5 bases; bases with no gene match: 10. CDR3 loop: CASSPSGTGGTEPQHF. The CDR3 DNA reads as TGTGCCAGCAGTCCCTCCGGGACAGGGGGCACTGAGCCCCAGCATTTT.